These T cell receptor beta chains were read from a single sample in a study of T-cell reconstitution after alpha-beta-depleted transplantation in children. Each CDR3 protein gets one entry after TCRdb re-called the PCR reads with MiXCR. The sample has about 360,000 distinct CDR3 sequences, 10% to 15% seen once; the top ten hold about 4%. The sequencing used PBMCs, collected from the stem cell graft. These TCRs come from a human donor who donated a stem cell graft to a child with Fanconi anemia. CDR3s include the opening cysteine and the closing phenylalanine or tryptophan. Each record gives: V gene, D gene, J gene, clone size, CDR3 protein, CDR3 DNA. A D gene is named only where the DNA matches it firmly. Not every row has a clone size; where given, it reads once, few, many or a size class.

TRBV29-1	TRBD1	TRBJ1-1	many	CSVEGDRGHPTEAFF	TGCAGCGTTGAAGGGGACAGGGGACATCCCACTGAAGCTTTCTTT
TRBV12-3/TRBV12-4	-	TRBJ2-3	few	CASSLGFRGITDTQYF	TGTGCCAGCAGTTTAGGCTTCCGGGGCATCACAGATACGCAGTATTTT
TRBV4-3	-	TRBJ2-1	-	CASSQESGAPYNEQFF	TGCGCCAGCAGCCAAGAATCGGGGGCACCTTACAATGAGCAGTTCTTC
TRBV6-2/TRBV6-3	TRBD1	TRBJ1-1	few	CASSTDRERTEAFF	TGTGCCAGCAGTACTGACAGGGAAAGGACTGAAGCTTTCTTT
TRBV5-1	-	TRBJ2-4	many	CASSAQGQIQYF	TGCGCCAGCAGCGCACAGGGTCAGATTCAGTACTTC
TRBV12-3/TRBV12-4	-	TRBJ2-1	-	CASTVVLADYNEQFF	TGTGCCAGCACGGTAGTTTTGGCGGACTACAATGAGCAGTTCTTC
TRBV6-5	-	TRBJ1-5	few	CASSYSEYGGTQHF	TGTGCCAGCAGTTACTCGGAGTACGGTGGGACCCAGCATTTT
TRBV27	-	TRBJ2-7	-	CASSLDAINRVPDHEQYF	TGTGCCAGCAGCCTAGACGCAATTAACAGGGTTCCGGATCACGAGCAGTACTTC
TRBV9	-	TRBJ2-5	-	CASSVRRGGRETQYF	TGTGCCAGCAGCGTAAGGAGGGGGGGACGAGAGACCCAGTACTTC
TRBV6-5	-	TRBJ1-2	-	CASSSPAKGGHGYTF	TGTGCCAGCAGTTCCCCCGCAAAGGGGGGCCATGGCTACACCTTC
TRBV2	TRBD2	TRBJ2-1	-	CASTSRRGVNEQFF	TGTGCCAGCACCTCTAGACGGGGGGTGAATGAGCAGTTCTTC
TRBV29-1	-	TRBJ2-1	few	CSVGHYNEQFF	TGCAGCGTTGGACACTACAATGAGCAGTTCTTC
TRBV20-1	TRBD1	TRBJ1-4	few	CSAPAGGGEKLFF	TGCAGTGCTCCTGCAGGGGGAGGCGAAAAACTGTTTTTT
TRBV5-6	-	TRBJ1-3	many	CASSLIGTSGNTIYF	TGTGCCAGCAGCTTGATCGGGACCTCTGGAAACACCATATATTTT
TRBV4-2	-	TRBJ2-3	few	CASSQEASDTQYF	TGTGCCAGCAGCCAAGAGGCTAGCGATACGCAGTATTTT
TRBV20-1	TRBD2	TRBJ2-1	-	CSAPPPQTGGAFRNEQSF	TGCAGTGCTCCCCCTCCACAGACCGGGGGGGCCTTCCGGAATGAGCAGTCCTTC
TRBV11-2	TRBD2	TRBJ2-3	-	CASSLRGLEGDLTNTQYF	TGTGCCAGCAGCTTAAGGGGACTAGAAGGAGACCTCACAAATACGCAGTATTTT
TRBV7-8	-	TRBJ1-2	-	CASSPWTATRVYGYTF	TGTGCCAGCAGCCCGTGGACGGCGACCAGGGTCTATGGCTACACCTTC
TRBV5-5	-	TRBJ1-1	-	CASTAQEATFF	TGTGCCAGCACAGCACAGGAGGCGACTTTCTTT
TRBV29-1	-	TRBJ2-1	many	CSVPVSSYNEQFF	TGCAGCGTCCCCGTTAGCTCCTACAATGAGCAGTTCTTC
TRBV5-6	TRBD1	TRBJ2-1	-	CASSLPGQPYNEQFF	TGTGCCAGCAGCCTCCCGGGACAGCCTTACAATGAGCAGTTCTTC
TRBV5-1	TRBD1	TRBJ1-1	few	CASSSGQGETEAFF	TGCGCCAGCAGCTCCGGACAGGGAGAAACTGAAGCTTTCTTT
TRBV15	-	TRBJ1-1	many	CATSSVSNTEAFF	TGTGCCACCAGCAGCGTCTCGAACACTGAAGCTTTCTTT
TRBV6-5	TRBD2	TRBJ2-1	many	CASSRAGGPGEQFF	TGTGCCAGCAGCAGAGCGGGGGGGCCAGGGGAGCAGTTCTTC
TRBV12-3/TRBV12-4	-	TRBJ1-1	few	CASSPWDFQNTEAFF	TGTGCCAGCAGTCCCTGGGACTTTCAGAACACTGAAGCTTTCTTT
TRBV20-1	-	TRBJ1-2	-	CSAPRRTVNYGYTF	TGCAGTGCTCCGAGGAGGACAGTTAACTATGGCTACACCTTC
TRBV24-1	TRBD1	TRBJ2-5	-	CATSVNRGSQETQYF	TGTGCCACCAGTGTTAACAGGGGGTCCCAAGAGACCCAGTACTTC
TRBV6-5	TRBD1	TRBJ1-3	few	CASSHGQGNSGNTIYF	TGTGCCAGCAGTCACGGACAGGGAAACTCTGGAAACACCATATATTTT
TRBV20-1	-	TRBJ2-5	many	CSKEGRKGIGTQYF	TGCAGTAAGGAAGGGAGAAAGGGGATCGGGACCCAGTACTTC
TRBV24-1	TRBD1	TRBJ1-5	few	CATSESGTGMNQPQHF	TGTGCCACCAGTGAGTCCGGGACAGGAATGAATCAGCCCCAGCATTTT
TRBV5-1	-	TRBJ2-7	-	CASSPAGRGHEQYF	TGCGCCAGCAGCCCAGCCGGGAGGGGGCACGAGCAGTACTTC
TRBV6-5	TRBD1	TRBJ1-5	many	CASSWTGGVQPQHF	TGTGCCAGCAGTTGGACAGGGGGCGTTCAGCCCCAGCATTTT
TRBV5-1	-	TRBJ2-2	few	CASSLVQLGTGELFF	TGCGCCAGCAGCTTGGTTCAGTTGGGAACCGGGGAGCTGTTTTTT
TRBV7-2	-	TRBJ1-2	many	CASSEGDRSGYTF	TGTGCCAGCAGCGAGGGAGACAGAAGTGGCTACACCTTC
TRBV4-2	-	TRBJ1-5	many	CASSQEFRDLQPQHF	TGTGCCAGCAGCCAAGAGTTCAGGGATTTGCAGCCCCAGCATTTT
TRBV7-8	TRBD2	TRBJ2-1	-	CASSLGDGGAFNEQFF	TGTGCCAGCAGCTTAGGGGACGGGGGGGCCTTCAATGAGCAGTTCTTC
TRBV6-5	-	TRBJ1-1	few	CATATGTEAFF	TGTGCCACCGCCACGGGCACTGAAGCTTTCTTT
TRBV13	-	TRBJ1-1	few	CASSFGGSKDTEAFF	TGTGCCAGCAGCTTTGGGGGCAGTAAGGACACTGAAGCTTTCTTT
TRBV6-5	-	TRBJ2-1	-	CASSSGPQQFF	TGTGCCAGCAGTTCAGGGCCCCAGCAGTTCTTC
TRBV5-1	TRBD2	TRBJ2-7	many	CASSPRMTSGGLSYEQYF	TGCGCCAGCAGCCCCCGAATGACTAGCGGGGGGCTCTCCTACGAGCAGTACTTC
TRBV27	-	TRBJ1-1	-	CASLDSMNTEAFF	TGTGCCAGCTTGGACAGTATGAACACTGAAGCTTTCTTT
TRBV29-1	TRBD1	TRBJ1-1	many	CSANQDRDLPEAFF	TGCAGCGCGAACCAGGACAGGGACTTGCCTGAAGCTTTCTTT
TRBV7-9	-	TRBJ2-3	-	CASSLLGLADTQYF	TGTGCCAGCAGCTTATTGGGACTGGCAGATACGCAGTATTTT
TRBV4-3	TRBD1	TRBJ2-2	few	CASSQESVYEGALTGELFF	TGCGCCAGCAGCCAAGAGTCGGTTTACGAGGGGGCGCTTACCGGGGAGCTGTTTTTT
TRBV27	-	TRBJ2-2	many	CASSLSQGTGELFF	TGTGCCAGCAGTTTATCCCAGGGGACCGGGGAGCTGTTTTTT